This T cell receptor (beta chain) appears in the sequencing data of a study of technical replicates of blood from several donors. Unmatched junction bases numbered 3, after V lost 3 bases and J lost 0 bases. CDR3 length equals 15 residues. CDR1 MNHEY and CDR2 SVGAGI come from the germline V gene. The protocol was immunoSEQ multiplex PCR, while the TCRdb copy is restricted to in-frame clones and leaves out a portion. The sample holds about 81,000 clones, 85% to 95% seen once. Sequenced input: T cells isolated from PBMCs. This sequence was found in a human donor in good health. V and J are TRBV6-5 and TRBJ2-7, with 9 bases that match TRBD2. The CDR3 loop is CASSYISGSSYEQYF. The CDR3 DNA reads TGTGCCAGCAGTTATATTAGCGGGAGCTCCTACGAGCAGTACTTC.